This TCR beta chain was recovered during a study of T cell repertoires in cytomegalovirus infection. About the study: Evidence of both CMV infection and a matching HLA type came from public TCR beta signatures.

Germline loops: CDR1 MDHEN, CDR2 SYDVKM. The CDR3 sequence is 13 residues long. V was pared by 2 bases and J by 13 bases, with 15 bases between. This clonotype was picked up a small number of times. In TCRdb, the reads were re-called with MiXCR into one record per CDR3 protein. The sample shows around 300,000 distinct CDR3 sequences, roughly 25% of them seen only once. The chain has TRBV28 and TRBJ2-1, with a weak D call TRBD2 (6 bases). The sample comprised PBMCs. This TCR came from a human donor in good health (CMV status not recorded). Some clones in this sample may be carry-over from other donors' samples. In nucleotides, the CDR3 is TGTGCCAGCAGTTTAGAACATCTAGCGAGTCAGTTCTTC. Translated: CASSLEHLASQFF.